Listed below are T cell receptor beta chains from one sample, sequenced in a study of blood T cell repertoires in COVID-19. The table came from immunoSEQ multiplex PCR; TCRdb's copy has only in-frame clones and leaves some out. The repertoire holds about 100,000 clones, over 75% seen once, with 4% to 4.5% in the top ten. Sequencing was done on a sample of peripheral blood. These receptors originate from a woman aged 70-85 years with acute or convalescent COVID-19. Both conserved end residues are part of each CDR3. The D gene is left open where the match is weak. Rows give clone size only sometimes, using once, few, many, or a class for an expanded clone.

J: TRBJ1-4; V: TRBV2; size: NA; D: TRBD1; DNA: TGTGCCAGCAGTGAACAGGGGGATGAAAAACTGTTTTTT; CDR3: CASSEQGDEKLFF
J: TRBJ2-4; V: TRBV6-2/TRBV6-3; size: NA; D: TRBD1; DNA: TGTGCCAGCAGTTACCTGGGACAGGGTAGGGCCACTATTCAGTACTTC; CDR3: CASSYLGQGRATIQYF
J: TRBJ1-5; V: TRBV28; size: NA; D: NA; DNA: TGTGCCAGCAGTTGGGGGGGCCAAAATCAGCCCCAGCATTTT; CDR3: CASSWGGQNQPQHF
J: TRBJ1-2; V: TRBV3-1/TRBV3-2; size: NA; D: TRBD1; DNA: TGTGCCAGCAGCCAAGAGGGACAGGGCAACTATGGCTACACCTTC; CDR3: CASSQEGQGNYGYTF
J: TRBJ2-3; V: TRBV5-5; size: NA; D: NA; DNA: TGTGCCAGCAGCTTGGGCAGGGGTGGAACAGATACGCAGTATTTT; CDR3: CASSLGRGGTDTQYF
J: TRBJ1-2; V: TRBV11-2; size: NA; D: NA; DNA: TGTGCCAGCAGCTTAGACTACTATGGCTACACCTTC; CDR3: CASSLDYYGYTF
J: TRBJ2-5; V: TRBV7-2; size: NA; D: NA; DNA: TGTGCCAGCAGCTTACCACACCTCCAGATCCAGTACTTC; CDR3: CASSLPHLQIQYF
J: TRBJ1-3; V: TRBV14; size: NA; D: NA; DNA: TGTGCCAGCAGCCCGACGGGGGGGAGCGGAGGAAACACCATATATTTT; CDR3: CASSPTGGSGGNTIYF
J: TRBJ1-1; V: TRBV6-1; size: NA; D: NA; DNA: TGTGCCAGCAGTGAATTTAAGGGGCGCAGCACTGAAGCTTTCTTT; CDR3: CASSEFKGRSTEAFF
J: TRBJ1-3; V: TRBV11-2; size: NA; D: NA; DNA: TGTGCCAGCAGCCCCCTTCATATGGCGGACTCTGGAAACACCATATATTTT; CDR3: CASSPLHMADSGNTIYF
J: TRBJ1-3; V: TRBV19; size: few; D: NA; DNA: TGTGCCAGTACCCCGGCGGGAGGTAGGGTAAACACCATATATTTT; CDR3: CASTPAGGRVNTIYF
J: TRBJ1-1; V: TRBV28; size: NA; D: TRBD1; DNA: TGTGCCAGCAGTTCACCCGGGACAGCCACGAGAGGCACTGAAGCTTTCTTT; CDR3: CASSSPGTATRGTEAFF
J: TRBJ2-3; V: TRBV6-6; size: NA; D: TRBD1; DNA: TGTGCCAGCAGTTATATAGGGACAGCCACAGATACGCAGTATTTT; CDR3: CASSYIGTATDTQYF
J: TRBJ2-1; V: TRBV6-5; size: NA; D: TRBD1; DNA: TGTGCCAGCAGTTTCCCATCCGGGACAGGGAGAAATGAGCAGTTCTTC; CDR3: CASSFPSGTGRNEQFF
J: TRBJ2-3; V: TRBV19; size: once; D: TRBD2; DNA: TGTGCCAGCACTCCCCGCCGAGCGGGATACTCCGATACGCAGTATTTT; CDR3: CASTPRRAGYSDTQYF
J: TRBJ2-1; V: TRBV15; size: few; D: NA; DNA: TGTGCCACCAGCAGTTCCGAGTATAGCTCCTACAATGAGCAGTTCTTC; CDR3: CATSSSEYSSYNEQFF
J: TRBJ2-5; V: TRBV7-2; size: NA; D: TRBD2; DNA: TGTGCCAGCAGCTTAGGACCGCTGGGAATAGCGGGGATGGAGACCCAGTACTTC; CDR3: CASSLGPLGIAGMETQYF
J: TRBJ1-1; V: TRBV18; size: NA; D: NA; DNA: TGTGCCAGCTCACCCTTCAGACAGAACACTGAAGCTTTCTTT; CDR3: CASSPFRQNTEAFF
J: TRBJ1-4; V: TRBV27; size: NA; D: TRBD1; DNA: TGTGCCAGCAGTTCGTCGCTCCAACAGGGGCGTAATGAAAAACTGTTTTTT; CDR3: CASSSSLQQGRNEKLFF
J: TRBJ2-5; V: TRBV7-9; size: NA; D: NA; DNA: TGTGCCAGCAGCTTAGTTAGGGGTCGGGAGACCCAGTACTTC; CDR3: CASSLVRGRETQYF
J: TRBJ1-2; V: TRBV6-1; size: NA; D: NA; DNA: TGTGCCAGCAGTGAAGAAAGTGCAGGGAATTATGGCTACACCTTC; CDR3: CASSEESAGNYGYTF
J: TRBJ2-2; V: TRBV28; size: NA; D: TRBD2; DNA: TGTGCCAGCAGCTCTATAGCGGGCCGGAACACCGGGGAGCTGTTTTTT; CDR3: CASSSIAGRNTGELFF
J: TRBJ2-2; V: TRBV11-3; size: NA; D: TRBD2; DNA: TGTGCCAGCAGCTTTGGTCTAGCGGGGGCCCTCGACGGGGAGCTGTTTTTT; CDR3: CASSFGLAGALDGELFF
J: TRBJ1-2; V: TRBV5-4; size: NA; D: NA; DNA: TGTGCCAGCAGCTTGGCCGGAGGGAATTCTAACTATGGCTACACCTTC; CDR3: CASSLAGGNSNYGYTF
J: TRBJ1-2; V: TRBV7-9; size: NA; D: NA; DNA: TGTGCCAGCAGCTTAGCGCTCCCAGGGTATGGCTACACCTTC; CDR3: CASSLALPGYGYTF
J: TRBJ1-3; V: TRBV11-3; size: NA; D: TRBD1; DNA: TGTGCCAGCAGCTTCGGACAGGAATACTCTGGAAACACCATATATTTT; CDR3: CASSFGQEYSGNTIYF
J: TRBJ2-3; V: TRBV3-1/TRBV3-2; size: once; D: NA; DNA: TGTGCCAGCAGCCAACTTCCTACTAGCATTGATACGCAGTATTTT; CDR3: CASSQLPTSIDTQYF
J: TRBJ2-7; V: TRBV5-1; size: NA; D: NA; DNA: TGCGCCAGCAGCTTGCAGGGCCCGGACGAGCAGTACTTC; CDR3: CASSLQGPDEQYF
J: TRBJ1-5; V: TRBV27; size: NA; D: NA; DNA: TGTGCCAGCAGCAAATTCGGGGTGCATAGCAATCAGCCCCAGCATTTT; CDR3: CASSKFGVHSNQPQHF
J: TRBJ2-3; V: TRBV2; size: NA; D: NA; DNA: TGTGCCAGCAGCGAGGGAGTTACAGATACGCAGTATTTT; CDR3: CASSEGVTDTQYF
J: TRBJ1-2; V: TRBV6-4; size: NA; D: TRBD1; DNA: TGTGCCAGCAGTGGGGGGCAGGGGGCTATCTATGGCTACACCTTC; CDR3: CASSGGQGAIYGYTF
J: TRBJ2-7; V: TRBV5-1; size: NA; D: NA; DNA: TGCGCCAGCAGCTTGTCGGGGAACTCCGGAGAGGGGCAGTACTTC; CDR3: CASSLSGNSGEGQYF
J: TRBJ2-2; V: TRBV9; size: NA; D: NA; DNA: TGTGCCAGCAGCCTAGGTGGAGGGACCAACACCGGGGAGCTGTTTTTT; CDR3: CASSLGGGTNTGELFF